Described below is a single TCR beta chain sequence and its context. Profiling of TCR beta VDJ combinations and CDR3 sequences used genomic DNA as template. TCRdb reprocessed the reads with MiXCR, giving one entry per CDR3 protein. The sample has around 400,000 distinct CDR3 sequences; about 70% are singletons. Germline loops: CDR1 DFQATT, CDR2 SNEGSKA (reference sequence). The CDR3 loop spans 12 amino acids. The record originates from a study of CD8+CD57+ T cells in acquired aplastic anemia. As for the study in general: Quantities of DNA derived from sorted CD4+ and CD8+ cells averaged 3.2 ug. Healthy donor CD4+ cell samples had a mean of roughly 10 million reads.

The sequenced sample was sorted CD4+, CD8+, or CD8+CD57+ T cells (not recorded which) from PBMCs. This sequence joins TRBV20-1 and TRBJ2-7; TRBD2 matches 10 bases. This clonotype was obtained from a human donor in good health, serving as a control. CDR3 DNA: TGCAGCGCGGGACTAGCGAACTACGAGCAGTACTTC. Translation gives CSAGLANYEQYF.